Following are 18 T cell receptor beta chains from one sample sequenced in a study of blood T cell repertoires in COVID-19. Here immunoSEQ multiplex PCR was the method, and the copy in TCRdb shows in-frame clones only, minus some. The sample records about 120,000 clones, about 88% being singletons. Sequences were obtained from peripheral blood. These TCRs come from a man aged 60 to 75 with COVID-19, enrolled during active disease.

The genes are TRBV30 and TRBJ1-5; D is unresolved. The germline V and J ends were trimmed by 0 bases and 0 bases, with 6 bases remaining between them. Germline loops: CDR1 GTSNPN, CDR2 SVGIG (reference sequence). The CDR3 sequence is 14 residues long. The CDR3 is CAWSVGNSNQPQHF. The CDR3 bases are TGTGCCTGGAGTGTCGGGAATAGCAATCAGCCCCAGCATTTT.

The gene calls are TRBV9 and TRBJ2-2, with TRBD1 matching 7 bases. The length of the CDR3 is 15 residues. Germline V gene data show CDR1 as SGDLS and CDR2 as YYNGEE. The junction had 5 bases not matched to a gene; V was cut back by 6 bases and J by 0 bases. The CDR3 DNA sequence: TGTGCCAGCACCCCGGGGACAGCGAACACCGGGGAGCTGTTTTTT. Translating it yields CASTPGTANTGELFF.

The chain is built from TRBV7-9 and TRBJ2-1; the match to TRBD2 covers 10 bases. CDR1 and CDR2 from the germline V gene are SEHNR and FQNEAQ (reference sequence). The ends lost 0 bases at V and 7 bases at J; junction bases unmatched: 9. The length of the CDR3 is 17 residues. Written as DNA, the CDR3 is TGTGCCAGCAGCTTAGCGAGGACTAGCGGAGCTGGAAATGAGCAGTTCTTC. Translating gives CASSLARTSGAGNEQFF.

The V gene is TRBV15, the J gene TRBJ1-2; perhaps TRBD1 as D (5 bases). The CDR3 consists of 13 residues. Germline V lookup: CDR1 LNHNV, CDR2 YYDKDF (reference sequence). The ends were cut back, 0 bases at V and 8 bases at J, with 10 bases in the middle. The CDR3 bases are TGTGCCACCAGCAGAGAGAGGAGGGGAGGCTACACCTTC. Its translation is CATSRERRGGYTF.

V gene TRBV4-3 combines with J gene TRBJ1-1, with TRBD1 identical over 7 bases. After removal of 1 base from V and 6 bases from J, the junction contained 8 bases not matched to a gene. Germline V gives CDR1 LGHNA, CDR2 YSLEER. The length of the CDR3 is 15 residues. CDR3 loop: CASSQGRRGRAEAFF. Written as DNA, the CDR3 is TGCGCCAGCAGCCAAGGTAGAAGGGGGCGAGCTGAAGCTTTCTTT.

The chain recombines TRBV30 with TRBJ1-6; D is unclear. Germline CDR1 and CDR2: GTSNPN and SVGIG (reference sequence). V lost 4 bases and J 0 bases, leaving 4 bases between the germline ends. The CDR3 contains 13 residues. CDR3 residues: CAWTDSYNSPLHF. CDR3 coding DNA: TGTGCCTGGACAGACTCCTATAATTCACCCCTCCACTTT.

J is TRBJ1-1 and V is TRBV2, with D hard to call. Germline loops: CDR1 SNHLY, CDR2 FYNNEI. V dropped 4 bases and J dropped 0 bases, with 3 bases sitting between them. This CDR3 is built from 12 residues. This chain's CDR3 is CASSAVNTEAFF. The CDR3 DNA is TGTGCCAGCAGTGCCGTGAACACTGAAGCTTTCTTT.

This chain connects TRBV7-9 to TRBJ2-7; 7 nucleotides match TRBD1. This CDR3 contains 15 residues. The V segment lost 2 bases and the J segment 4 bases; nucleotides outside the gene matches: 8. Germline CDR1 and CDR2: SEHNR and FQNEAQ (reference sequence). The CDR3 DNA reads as TGTGCCAGCAGCTTAATGCAGGGGGTCCAATACGAGCAGTACTTC. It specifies CASSLMQGVQYEQYF.

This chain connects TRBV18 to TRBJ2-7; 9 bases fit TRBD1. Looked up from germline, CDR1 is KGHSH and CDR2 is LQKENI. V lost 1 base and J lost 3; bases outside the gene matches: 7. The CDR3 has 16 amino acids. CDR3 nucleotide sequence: TGTGCCAGCTCACCACTAGTACCGGGACAGGGCTACGAGCAGTACTTC. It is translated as CASSPLVPGQGYEQYF.

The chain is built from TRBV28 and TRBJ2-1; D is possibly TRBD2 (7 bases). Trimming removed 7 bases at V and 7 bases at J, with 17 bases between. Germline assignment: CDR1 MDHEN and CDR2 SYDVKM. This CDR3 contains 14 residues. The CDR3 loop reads CASIGGAGFNEQFF. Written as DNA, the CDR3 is TGTGCCAGCATTGGGGGGGCTGGTTTTAATGAGCAGTTCTTC.

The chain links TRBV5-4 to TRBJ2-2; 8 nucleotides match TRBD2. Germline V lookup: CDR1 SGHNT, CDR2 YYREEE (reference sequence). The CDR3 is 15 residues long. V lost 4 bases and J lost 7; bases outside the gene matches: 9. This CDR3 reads CASSRGLEGGGELFF. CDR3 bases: TGTGCCAGCAGCCGGGGACTAGAGGGTGGCGGGGAGCTGTTTTTT.

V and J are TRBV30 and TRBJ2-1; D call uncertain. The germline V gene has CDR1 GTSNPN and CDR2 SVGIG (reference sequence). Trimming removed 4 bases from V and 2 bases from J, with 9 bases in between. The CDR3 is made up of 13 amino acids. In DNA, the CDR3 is TGTGCCTGGAAGGCCGAGGCCTACAATGAGCAGTTCTTC. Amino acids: CAWKAEAYNEQFF.

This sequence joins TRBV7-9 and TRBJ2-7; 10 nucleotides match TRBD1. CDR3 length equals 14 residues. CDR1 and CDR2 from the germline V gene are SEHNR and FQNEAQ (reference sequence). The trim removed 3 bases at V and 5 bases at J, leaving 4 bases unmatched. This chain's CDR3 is CASSFGTGEDEQYF. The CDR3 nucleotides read TGTGCCAGCAGCTTTGGGACAGGGGAAGACGAGCAGTACTTC.

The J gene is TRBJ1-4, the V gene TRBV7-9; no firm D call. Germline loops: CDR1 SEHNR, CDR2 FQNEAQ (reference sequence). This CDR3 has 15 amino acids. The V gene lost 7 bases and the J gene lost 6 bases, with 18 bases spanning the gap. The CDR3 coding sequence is TGTGCCAGCACCCCGAATCCAGGCAGTCATGAAAAACTGTTTTTT. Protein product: CASTPNPGSHEKLFF. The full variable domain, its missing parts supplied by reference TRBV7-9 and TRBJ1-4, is DTGVSQNPRHKITKRGQNVTFRCDPISEHNRLYWYRQTLGQGPEFLTYFQNEAQLEKSRLLSDRFSAERPKGSFSTLEIQRTEQGDSAMYLCASTPNPGSHEKLFFGSGTQLSVL.

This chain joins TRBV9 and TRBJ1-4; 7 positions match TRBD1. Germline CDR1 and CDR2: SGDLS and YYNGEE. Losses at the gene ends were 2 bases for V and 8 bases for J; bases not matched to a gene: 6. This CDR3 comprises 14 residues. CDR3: CASSVQGEREKLFF. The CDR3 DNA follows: TGTGCCAGCAGCGTCCAGGGGGAGAGGGAAAAACTGTTTTTT.

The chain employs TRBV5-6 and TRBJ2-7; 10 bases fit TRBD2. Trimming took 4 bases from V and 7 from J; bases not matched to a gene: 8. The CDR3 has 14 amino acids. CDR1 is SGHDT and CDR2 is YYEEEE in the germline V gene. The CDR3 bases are TGTGCCAGCAGCGGGCTAGCGGGAGCGCGGGAGCAGTACTTC. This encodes CASSGLAGAREQYF.

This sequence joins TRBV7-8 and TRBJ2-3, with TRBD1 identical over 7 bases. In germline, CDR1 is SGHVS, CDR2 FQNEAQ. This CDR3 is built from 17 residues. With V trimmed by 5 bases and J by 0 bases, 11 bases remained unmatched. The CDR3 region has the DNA TGTGCCAGCAGCATATTAAACCGGGACAGTAGCACAGATACGCAGTATTTT. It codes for CASSILNRDSSTDTQYF.

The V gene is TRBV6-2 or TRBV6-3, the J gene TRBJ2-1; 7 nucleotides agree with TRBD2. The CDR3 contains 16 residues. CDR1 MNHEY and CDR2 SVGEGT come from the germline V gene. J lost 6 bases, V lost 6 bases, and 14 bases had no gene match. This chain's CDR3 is CASSSLGREGLNEQFF. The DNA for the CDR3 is TGTGCCAGCAGCTCCCTAGGGAGGGAGGGACTCAATGAGCAGTTCTTC.